This passage covers 10 T cell receptor beta chains from one sample sequenced in a study of blood T cell repertoires in COVID-19. The protocol was immunoSEQ multiplex PCR, while the TCRdb copy is restricted to in-frame clones and leaves out a portion. The sample contains around 260,000 clones, 75% to 90% of which appear only once. What was sequenced was PBMCs or T cells enriched from blood (not recorded which). The receptors come from a woman in her 30s who had recovered from COVID-19.

V gene TRBV18 combines with J gene TRBJ2-3; 9 bases align to TRBD2. Germline CDR1 and CDR2: KGHSH and LQKENI. The V and J ends lost 3 bases and 4 bases, in that order; junction bases with no gene match: 2. The CDR3 consists of 14 residues. The CDR3 is CASSPAGGADTQYF. The CDR3 DNA follows: TGTGCCAGCTCACCCGCGGGGGGGGCAGATACGCAGTATTTT.

This rearrangement joins TRBV4-2 to TRBJ2-1; D is possibly TRBD2 (8 bases). V lost 0 bases and J lost 7, with 22 bases in between. The V gene's germline CDR1 is LGHNA and CDR2 YNFKEQ. The CDR3 consists of 18 residues. In DNA, the CDR3 is TGTGCCAGCAGCCAAGATCCCCGAGGGGGCGGGAGGAGGAATGAGCAGTTCTTC. This codes for CASSQDPRGGGRRNEQFF.

This chain links TRBV3-1 (or the pseudogene TRBV3-2) with TRBJ1-1, with D perhaps TRBD1 (5 bases). The germline gives CDR1 LGHDT, CDR2 YNNKEL (reference sequence). This CDR3 contains 12 residues. V lost 3 bases to trimming and J lost 7 bases, with 9 bases between them. This CDR3 is CASSQGLVEAFF. The CDR3 DNA follows: TGTGCCAGCAGCCAGGGGCTGGTTGAAGCTTTCTTT.

The rearrangement joins TRBV19 to TRBJ1-1; TRBD1 is a possible D gene (6 bases). Germline V CDR1 and CDR2: LNHDA, SQIVND (reference sequence). The CDR3 loop spans 14 amino acids. Trimming removed 6 bases at V and 1 base at J, with 12 bases between. The CDR3 here is CASSEDSKNTEAFF. The DNA for the CDR3 is TGTGCCAGTAGCGAGGACAGTAAGAACACTGAAGCTTTCTTT.

A few counts support this clone. The chain carries TRBV28 and TRBJ1-3; no definite D call. The CDR3 covers 12 residues. V lost 7 bases, J lost 0 bases, and 4 bases lay in between. CDR1 and CDR2 from the germline V gene are MDHEN and SYDVKM. The CDR3 nucleotides read TGTGCCAGCACTTACTCTGGAAACACCATATATTTT. Protein: CASTYSGNTIYF.

The chain couples TRBV11-2 to TRBJ1-1; TRBD1 matches at 7 bases. J was trimmed by 3 bases and V by 5 bases; bases with no gene match: 18. Germline CDR1 reads SGHAT; CDR2 reads FQNNGV. The CDR3 totals 18 residues. As DNA, the CDR3 is TGTGCCAGCAGCACGCTCCGACAGGGCTTTGGTTCGGACACTGAAGCTTTCTTT. This sequence encodes CASSTLRQGFGSDTEAFF.

The chain employs TRBV12-5 and TRBJ1-2; 9 nucleotides match TRBD1. The J segment lost 4 bases and the V segment lost 4 bases, leaving 4 bases of the junction unmatched. The CDR3 is made up of 14 amino acids. CDR1 is LGHNT and CDR2 is FRNRAP in the germline V gene. DNA of the CDR3: TGTGCTAGTGGTTGGGGACAGGGCCTCTATGGCTACACCTTC. Its protein product is CASGWGQGLYGYTF.

V and J are TRBV28 and TRBJ2-7, with 10 nucleotides matching TRBD1. The germline V gene has CDR1 MDHEN and CDR2 SYDVKM. CDR3 length equals 13 residues. J was trimmed by 2 bases and V by 5 bases; bases with no gene match: 0. The CDR3: CASSGTGAYEQYF. The CDR3 DNA follows: TGTGCCAGCAGTGGGACAGGGGCCTACGAGCAGTACTTC.

The V call is TRBV6-5, the J call TRBJ2-1; D is possibly TRBD1 (5 bases). V was cut by 6 bases and J by 4 bases, with 16 bases left in between. CDR1 is MNHEY, CDR2 SVGAGI, per germline. This CDR3 region has 15 residues. The CDR3 DNA reads as TGTGCCAGCAGAGGCCGACAGTTACTATACAATGAGCAGTTCTTC. Its translation is CASRGRQLLYNEQFF.

Only a few counts were recorded for this clone. The CDR3 region is CASSKSRSTNEKLFF. As DNA, the CDR3 is TGTGCCAGCAGCAAAAGTCGGTCAACTAATGAAAAACTGTTTTTT. The rearrangement links TRBV14 to TRBJ1-4; D remains unclear. The V and J ends lost 5 bases and 0 bases respectively, with 10 bases between them. The CDR3 consists of 15 residues. Germline V gene sequence: CDR1 SGHDN, CDR2 FVKESK.